This T cell receptor (beta chain) was observed in a study of T cells in Graves' hyperthyroidism and ophthalmopathy (dated by TCRdb to the late 2010s). Concerning the study at large: Peripheral blood samples were taken at the time of initial diagnosis, prior to any treatment. To identify TCR V-J signatures that set the groups apart, the researchers used a discovery cohort of 100 or so patients, made up of 40 to 45 with Graves' ophthalmopathy and about 55 with stable Graves' hyperthyroidism. According to the paper, TCR Vbeta CDR3 sequencing was carried out on approximately 140 peripheral blood samples, which came from 40 to 45 ophthalmopathy, under 80 hyperthyroidism and roughly 17 progressor patients. Whether ophthalmopathy could be predicted prospectively was tested in an independent validation cohort made up of under 20 hyperthyroidism patients plus 17 patients who later progressed to ophthalmopathy. Once sampling was done, hyperthyroidism patients were given methimazole at a starting dose of 30 mg daily, whereas ophthalmopathy patients were given high-dose intravenous methylprednisolone. The approximately 100 discovery patients were randomly split 7:3 into training and test sets. In addition, the study compared T-cell repertoires in thyroid tissue and in blood from five to seven Graves' hyperthyroidism patients.

The TCR beta CDR3 regions were amplified from the RNA transcripts. A first-round RT-PCR of the TCR CDR3 used the HTBI primer set with the Qiagen OneStep RT-PCR kit. A second multiplex PCR round built the libraries, followed by size selection and purification. The libraries were sequenced on an Illumina HiSeq2000 using paired-end 100 bp reads. Under the source paper's analysis protocol: SOAPnuke was used to process the raw data, removing reads that contained adapters or uncalled bases, had a mean Phred below 15, or lacked an exact match to the constant primer or identifier. COPE v1.2.5 was used to merge high-quality paired reads, and clonotypes were defined as unique nucleotide sequences. Clonotypes were aligned to IMGT TRBV, TRBD and TRBJ reference segments using MiTCR v1.1. The analysis was restricted to V-J combinations with a frequency above 0.0001, which together covered 99.2% of the repertoires. A TCS score was defined as the ratio of F50 (clonal expansion) to E x V (chaos), with BLOSUM62-based TCRdist applied between CDR3 peptides within each V-J. Welch's t-statistics and random forest reduced fewer than 600 V-J features to about 13, which were used in a naive Bayes classifier (R e1071). Thyroid-blood repertoire similarity was quantified with the Morisita-Horn index. The raw public data were reprocessed by TCRdb itself: fastp quality trimming at Q25, MiXCR clonotype calling, in-frame beta chains only. Here each entry gathers all rows of one CDR3 protein and keeps the most common genes and DNA. Here the V and J calls rest on TCRdb's processing, not on the authors' analysis. The sample has 750,000 to 900,000 distinct CDR3 sequences on record, approximately 40% of them singletons. Roughly 8.3% of the sample is held by the ten biggest clonotypes.

The paper's findings and limits, for the study overall: Sample size was not statistically predetermined, and investigators were not blinded to group allocation. Ophthalmopathy was separated from stable hyperthyroidism by a 13 V-J signature model, with roughly 88% sensitivity and approximately 81% specificity obtained in cross-validation and 80%/75% obtained in testing. In validation, the model predicted progression to ophthalmopathy a median of around six months before onset, with around 70% sensitivity and 72.22% specificity. Most expanded thyroid clonotypes (frequency above 0.001) were also found in blood, which suggests that blood repertoires may mirror thyroid immune responses.

Unmatched junction bases come to 7, with V trimmed by 1 base and J by 3 bases. The CDR3 measures 16 amino acids from cysteine to phenylalanine. This entry keeps only the CDR3 DNA: 48 bases, framed from base 1. Looking up the germline V gene (reference sequence) yields CDR1 SEHNR and CDR2 FQNEAQ. Stable Graves' hyperthyroidism was defined as the absence of progression to ophthalmopathy over 18 months of follow-up. Hyperthyroidism patients were aged 18 to 65 years and newly diagnosed, with disease duration of less than 2 months. Exclusion was applied to patients with uncontrolled infections, other autoimmune diseases, pregnancy or lactation. Diagnoses were based on clinical symptoms, serum thyroxine and TRAb, thyroid ultrasound and orbital computed tomography. PBMCs were isolated from about 9 ml of fresh peripheral blood by Ficoll-Paque density gradient centrifugation. Total RNA was extracted using Trizol reagent, and RNA quality was assessed on an Agilent 2100 Bioanalyzer.

This clonotype appeared a few times. Its antigen is currently not known. No much larger clone is present one base from it, and per-base qualities are unavailable. The chain couples TRBV7-9 to TRBJ2-7, and TRBD1 matches 9 of the central bases. The sequenced material came from blood. The receptor was derived from a man younger than 35 with Graves' hyperthyroidism. The sequenced DNA is TGTGCCAGCAGCTTAGACACAGGGGGCTATCACTACGAGCAGTACTTC. It translates to CASSLDTGGYHYEQYF.